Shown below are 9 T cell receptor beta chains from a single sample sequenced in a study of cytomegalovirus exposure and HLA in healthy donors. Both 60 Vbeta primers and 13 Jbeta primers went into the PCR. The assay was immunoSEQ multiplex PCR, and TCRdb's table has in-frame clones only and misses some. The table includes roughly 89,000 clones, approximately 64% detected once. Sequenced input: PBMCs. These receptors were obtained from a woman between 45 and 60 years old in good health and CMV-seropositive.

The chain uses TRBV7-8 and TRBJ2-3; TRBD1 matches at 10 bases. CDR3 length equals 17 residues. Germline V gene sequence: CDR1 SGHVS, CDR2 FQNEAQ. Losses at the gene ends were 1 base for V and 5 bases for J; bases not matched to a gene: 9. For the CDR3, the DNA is TGTGCCAGCAGCTTAGGACAGGGGGCCTCCTTCATAGATACGCAGTATTTT. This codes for CASSLGQGASFIDTQYF.

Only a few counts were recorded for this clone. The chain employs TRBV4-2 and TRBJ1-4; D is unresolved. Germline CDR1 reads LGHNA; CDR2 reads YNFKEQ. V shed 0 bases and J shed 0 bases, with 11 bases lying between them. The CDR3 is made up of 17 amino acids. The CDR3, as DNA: TGTGCCAGCAGCCAAGAGGGCTCACTTGCAACTAATGAAAAACTGTTTTTT. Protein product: CASSQEGSLATNEKLFF.

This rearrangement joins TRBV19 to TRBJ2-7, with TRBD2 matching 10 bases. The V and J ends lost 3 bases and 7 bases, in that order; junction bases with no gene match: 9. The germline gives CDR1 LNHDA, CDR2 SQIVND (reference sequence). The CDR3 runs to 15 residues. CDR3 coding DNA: TGTGCCAGTAGTATCACCGGGACTAGCGTAAAGGAGCAGTACTTC. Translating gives CASSITGTSVKEQYF. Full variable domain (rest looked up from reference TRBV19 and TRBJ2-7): DGGITQSPKYLFRKEGQNVTLSCEQNLNHDAMYWYRQDPGQGLRLIYYSQIVNDFQKGDIAEGYSVSREKKESFPLTVTSAQKNPTAFYLCASSITGTSVKEQYFGPGTRLTVT.

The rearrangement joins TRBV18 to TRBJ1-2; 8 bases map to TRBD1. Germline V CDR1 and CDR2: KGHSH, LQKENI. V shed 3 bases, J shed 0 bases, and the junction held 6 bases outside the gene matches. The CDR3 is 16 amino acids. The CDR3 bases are TGTGCCAGCTCACCGGGACAGGTGAAAGCTAACTATGGCTACACCTTC. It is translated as CASSPGQVKANYGYTF.

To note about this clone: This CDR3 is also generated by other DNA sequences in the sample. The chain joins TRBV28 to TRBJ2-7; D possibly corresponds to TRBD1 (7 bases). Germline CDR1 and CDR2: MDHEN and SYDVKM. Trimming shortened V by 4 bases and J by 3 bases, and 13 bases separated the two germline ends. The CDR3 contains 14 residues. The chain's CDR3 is CASSWTGGLYEQYF. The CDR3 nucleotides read TGTGCCAGCAGTTGGACAGGAGGGCTCTACGAGCAGTACTTC.

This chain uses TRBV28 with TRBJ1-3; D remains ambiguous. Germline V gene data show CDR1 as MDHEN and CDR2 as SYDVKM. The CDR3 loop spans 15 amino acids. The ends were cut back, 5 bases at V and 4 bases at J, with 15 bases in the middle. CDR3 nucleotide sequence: TGTGCCAGCAGTGCCCCGTATACAGACGGAAACACCATATATTTT. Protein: CASSAPYTDGNTIYF.

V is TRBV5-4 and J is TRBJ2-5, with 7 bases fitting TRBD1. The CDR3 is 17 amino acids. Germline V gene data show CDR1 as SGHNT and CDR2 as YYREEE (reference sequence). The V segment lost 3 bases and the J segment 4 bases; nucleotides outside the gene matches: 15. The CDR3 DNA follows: TGTGCCAGCAGCTCCTTAACCGACAGGGTGGCTAGAGAGACCCAGTACTTC. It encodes CASSSLTDRVARETQYF.

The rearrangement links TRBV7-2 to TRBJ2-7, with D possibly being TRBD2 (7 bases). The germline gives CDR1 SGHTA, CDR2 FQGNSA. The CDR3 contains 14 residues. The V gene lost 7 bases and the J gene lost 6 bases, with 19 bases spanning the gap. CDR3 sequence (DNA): TGTGCCAGCACCCTAGGCGGGGGCAGAGGCGAGCAGTACTTC. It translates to CASTLGGGRGEQYF.

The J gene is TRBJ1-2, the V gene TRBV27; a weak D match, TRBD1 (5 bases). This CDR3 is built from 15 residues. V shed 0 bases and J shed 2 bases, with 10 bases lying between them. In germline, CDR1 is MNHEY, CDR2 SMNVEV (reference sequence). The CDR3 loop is CASSLSKNRNYGYTF. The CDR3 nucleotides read TGTGCCAGCAGTTTATCGAAAAACAGGAACTATGGCTACACCTTC.